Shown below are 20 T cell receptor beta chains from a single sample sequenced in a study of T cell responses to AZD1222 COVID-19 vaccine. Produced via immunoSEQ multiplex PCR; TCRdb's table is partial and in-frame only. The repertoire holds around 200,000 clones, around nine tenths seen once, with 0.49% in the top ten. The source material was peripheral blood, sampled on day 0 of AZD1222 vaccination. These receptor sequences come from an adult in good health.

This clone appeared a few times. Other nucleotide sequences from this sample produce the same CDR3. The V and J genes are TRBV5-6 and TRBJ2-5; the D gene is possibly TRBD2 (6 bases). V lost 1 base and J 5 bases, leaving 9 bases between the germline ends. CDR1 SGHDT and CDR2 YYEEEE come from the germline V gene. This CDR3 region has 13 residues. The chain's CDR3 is CASSLRSGETQYF. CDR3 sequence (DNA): TGTGCCAGCAGCTTGAGGAGCGGGGAGACCCAGTACTTC.

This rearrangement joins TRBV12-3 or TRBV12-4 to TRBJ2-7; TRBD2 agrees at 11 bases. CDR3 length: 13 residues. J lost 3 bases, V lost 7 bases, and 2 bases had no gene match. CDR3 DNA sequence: TGTGCCAGCAAGGGGACTAGCGGCTACGAGCAGTACTTC. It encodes CASKGTSGYEQYF.

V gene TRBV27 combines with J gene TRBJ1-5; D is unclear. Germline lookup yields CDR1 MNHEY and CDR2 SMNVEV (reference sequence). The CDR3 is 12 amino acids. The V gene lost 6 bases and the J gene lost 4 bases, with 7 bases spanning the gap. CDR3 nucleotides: TGTGCCAGCAGCACCGTAAATCAGCCCCAGCATTTT. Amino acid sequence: CASSTVNQPQHF.

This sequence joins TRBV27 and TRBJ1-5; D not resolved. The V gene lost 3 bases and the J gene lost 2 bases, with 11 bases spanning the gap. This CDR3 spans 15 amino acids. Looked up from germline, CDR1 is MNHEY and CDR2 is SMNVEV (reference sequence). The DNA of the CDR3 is TGTGCCAGCAGTTTCTTGAAGAGGGGCAATCAGCCCCAGCATTTT. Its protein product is CASSFLKRGNQPQHF.

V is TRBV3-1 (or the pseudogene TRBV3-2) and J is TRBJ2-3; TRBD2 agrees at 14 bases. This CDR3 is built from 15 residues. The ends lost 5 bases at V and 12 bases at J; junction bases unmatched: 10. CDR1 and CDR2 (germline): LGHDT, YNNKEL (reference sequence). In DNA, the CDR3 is TGTGCCAGCAGCTTACGACTAGCGGGAGGGCGTTCACAGTATTTT. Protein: CASSLRLAGGRSQYF.

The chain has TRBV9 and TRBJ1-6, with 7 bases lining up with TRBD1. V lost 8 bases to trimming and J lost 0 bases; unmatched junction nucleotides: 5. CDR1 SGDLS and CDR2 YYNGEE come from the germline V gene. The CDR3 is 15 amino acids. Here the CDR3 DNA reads TGTGCCAGTAAGGGGGACAGCTCCTATAATTCACCCCTCCACTTT. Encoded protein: CASKGDSSYNSPLHF. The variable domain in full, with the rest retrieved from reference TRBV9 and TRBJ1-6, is DSGVTQTPKHLITATGQRVTLRCSPRSGDLSVYWYQQSLDQGLQFLIQYYNGEERAKGNILERFSAQQFPDLHSELNLSSLELGDSALYFCASKGDSSYNSPLHFGNGTRLTVT.

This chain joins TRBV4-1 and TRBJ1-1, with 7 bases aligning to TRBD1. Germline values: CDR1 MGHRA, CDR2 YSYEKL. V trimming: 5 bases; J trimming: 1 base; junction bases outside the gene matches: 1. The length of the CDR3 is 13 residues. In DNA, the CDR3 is TGCGCCAGCAGCTGGGACAGGAACACTGAAGCTTTCTTT. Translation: CASSWDRNTEAFF.

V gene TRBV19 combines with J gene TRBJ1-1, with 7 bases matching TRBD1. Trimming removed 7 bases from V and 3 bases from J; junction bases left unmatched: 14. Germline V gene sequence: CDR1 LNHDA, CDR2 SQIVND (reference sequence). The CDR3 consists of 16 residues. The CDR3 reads CASTSVYRGGDTEAFF. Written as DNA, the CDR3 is TGTGCCAGTACATCAGTTTACAGGGGTGGGGACACTGAAGCTTTCTTT. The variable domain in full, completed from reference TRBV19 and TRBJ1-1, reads DGGITQSPKYLFRKEGQNVTLSCEQNLNHDAMYWYRQDPGQGLRLIYYSQIVNDFQKGDIAEGYSVSREKKESFPLTVTSAQKNPTAFYLCASTSVYRGGDTEAFFGQGTRLTVV.

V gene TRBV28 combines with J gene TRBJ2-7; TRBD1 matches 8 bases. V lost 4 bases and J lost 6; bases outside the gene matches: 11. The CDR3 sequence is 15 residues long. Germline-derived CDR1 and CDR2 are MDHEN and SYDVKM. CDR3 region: CASSWRQGTIVEQYF. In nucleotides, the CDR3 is TGTGCCAGCAGTTGGCGACAGGGGACAATTGTCGAGCAGTACTTC.

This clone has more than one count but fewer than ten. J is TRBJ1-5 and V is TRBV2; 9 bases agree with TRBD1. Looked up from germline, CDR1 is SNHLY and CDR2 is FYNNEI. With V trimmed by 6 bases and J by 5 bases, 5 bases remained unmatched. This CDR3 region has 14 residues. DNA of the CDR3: TGTGCCAGCAGATTAAGACAGGGGGATCAGCCCCAGCATTTT. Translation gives CASRLRQGDQPQHF.

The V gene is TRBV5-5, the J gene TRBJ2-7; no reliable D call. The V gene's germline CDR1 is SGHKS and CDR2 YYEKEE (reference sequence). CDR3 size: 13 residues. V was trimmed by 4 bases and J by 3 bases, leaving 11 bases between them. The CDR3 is CASSLRQGYEQYF. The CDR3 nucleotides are TGTGCCAGCAGCCTCAGACAAGGCTACGAGCAGTACTTC.

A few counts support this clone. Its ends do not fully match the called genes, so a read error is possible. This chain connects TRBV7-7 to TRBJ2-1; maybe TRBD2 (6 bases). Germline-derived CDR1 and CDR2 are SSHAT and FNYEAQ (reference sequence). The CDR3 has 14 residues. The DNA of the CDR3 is TGTGCTAGCAGCCGACCCTGGGGGGACAATGAGCAGTTCTTC. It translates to CASSRPWGDNEQFF. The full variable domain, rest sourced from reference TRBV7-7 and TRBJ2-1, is GAGVSQSPRYKVTKRGQDVTLRCDPISSHATLYWYQQALGQGPEFLTYFNYEAQPDKSGLPSDRFSAERPEGSISTLTIQRTEQRDSAMYRCASSRPWGDNEQFFGPGTRLTVL.

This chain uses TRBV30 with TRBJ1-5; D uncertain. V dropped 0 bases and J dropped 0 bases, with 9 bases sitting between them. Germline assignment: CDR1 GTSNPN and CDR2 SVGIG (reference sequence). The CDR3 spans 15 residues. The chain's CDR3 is CAWSVLGYSNQPQHF. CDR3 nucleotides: TGTGCCTGGAGTGTACTGGGGTATAGCAATCAGCCCCAGCATTTT.

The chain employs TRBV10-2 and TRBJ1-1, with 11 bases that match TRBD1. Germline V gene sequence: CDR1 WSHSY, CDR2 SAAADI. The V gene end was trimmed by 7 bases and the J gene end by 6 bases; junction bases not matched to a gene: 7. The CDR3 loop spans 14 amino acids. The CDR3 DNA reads TGCGCCAGCACCCGCGGACAGGGGGCTTCTGAAGCTTTCTTT. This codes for CASTRGQGASEAFF.

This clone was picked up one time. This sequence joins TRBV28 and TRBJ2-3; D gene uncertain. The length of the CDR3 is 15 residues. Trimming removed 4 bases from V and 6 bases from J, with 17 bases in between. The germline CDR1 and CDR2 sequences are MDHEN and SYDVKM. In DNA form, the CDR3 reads TGTGCCAGCAGTTCCACCCCAGTGGCAAGGGATACGCAGTATTTT. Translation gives CASSSTPVARDTQYF.

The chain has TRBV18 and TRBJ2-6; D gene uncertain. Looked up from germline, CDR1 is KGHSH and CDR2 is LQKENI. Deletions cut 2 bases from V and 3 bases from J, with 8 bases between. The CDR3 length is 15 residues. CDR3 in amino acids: CASSPMGSGANVLTF. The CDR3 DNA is TGTGCCAGCTCACCAATGGGAAGTGGGGCCAACGTCCTGACTTTC.

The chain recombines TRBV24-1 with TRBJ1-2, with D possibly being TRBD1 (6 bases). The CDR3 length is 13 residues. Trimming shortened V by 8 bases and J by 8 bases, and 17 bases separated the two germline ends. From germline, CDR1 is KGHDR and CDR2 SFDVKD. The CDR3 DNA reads TGTGCCACCACGGCGGGGGGCGCTGAGGGCTACACCTTC. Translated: CATTAGGAEGYTF.

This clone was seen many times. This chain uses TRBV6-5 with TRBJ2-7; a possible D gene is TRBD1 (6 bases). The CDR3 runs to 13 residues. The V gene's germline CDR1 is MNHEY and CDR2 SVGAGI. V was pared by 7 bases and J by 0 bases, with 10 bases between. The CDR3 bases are TGTGCCAGCATCCGGGACATCTCCTACGAGCAGTACTTC. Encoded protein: CASIRDISYEQYF.

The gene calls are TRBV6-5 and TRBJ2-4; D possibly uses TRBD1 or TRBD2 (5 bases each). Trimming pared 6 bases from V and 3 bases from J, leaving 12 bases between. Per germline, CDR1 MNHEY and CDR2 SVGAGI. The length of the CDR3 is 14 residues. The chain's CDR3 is CASRPGTVKNIQYF. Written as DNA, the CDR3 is TGTGCCAGCAGACCAGGGACCGTCAAAAACATTCAGTACTTC.

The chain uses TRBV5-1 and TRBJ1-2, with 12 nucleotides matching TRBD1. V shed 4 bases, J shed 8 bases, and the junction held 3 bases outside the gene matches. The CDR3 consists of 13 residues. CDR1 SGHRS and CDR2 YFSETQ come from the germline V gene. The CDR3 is CASSPGTGGGYTF. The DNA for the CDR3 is TGCGCCAGCAGCCCTGGGACAGGGGGCGGCTACACCTTC.